Listed below are T cell receptor beta chains from one sample, sequenced in a study of blood T cell repertoires in COVID-19. Libraries were prepared by immunoSEQ multiplex PCR; TCRdb keeps only in-frame clonotypes and omits some of them. The table includes roughly 110,000 clones, 86% detected once. Material for sequencing was peripheral blood. Source of these receptors: a man aged 40-50 years with acute or convalescent COVID-19. The CDR3 runs from the conserved cysteine through the conserved F or W. The D gene is left open where the match is weak. Size is stated for part of the rows, as once, few or many counts, or as a class when the clone is expanded.

v_call	clone_size	d_call	j_call	cdr3_nt	cdr3_aa
TRBV12-5	NA	TRBD2	TRBJ2-7	TGTGCTAGTGGTTTACGGACTAGCGGGACCCTCTACGAGCAGTACTTC	CASGLRTSGTLYEQYF
TRBV6-5	NA	NA	TRBJ1-2	TGTGCCAGCAGGGTTTCGGGACTAAGTTATGGCTACACCTTC	CASRVSGLSYGYTF
TRBV20-1	NA	NA	TRBJ2-7	TGCAGTGTGGCGGGACTTTACGAGCAGTACTTC	CSVAGLYEQYF
TRBV19	once	NA	TRBJ2-7	TGTGCCAGTAGCCAGGGGCTGACCTACGAGCAGTACTTC	CASSQGLTYEQYF
TRBV7-9	NA	NA	TRBJ2-7	TGTGCCAGCAGTCCCCGGGTCCAGGGCTCCTACGAGCAGTACTTC	CASSPRVQGSYEQYF
TRBV7-9	NA	TRBD1	TRBJ2-2	TGTGCCAGCAGCCCCGACAGGGTGCGGGAGCTGTTTTTT	CASSPDRVRELFF
TRBV5-1	once	NA	TRBJ2-5	TGCGCCAGCAGTCCTACGGGGTCAGAGACCCAGTACTTC	CASSPTGSETQYF
TRBV15	NA	TRBD2	TRBJ2-3	TGTGCCACCAGCAGAGATTATACCGTCGGGAGGTCAGATACGCAGTATTTT	CATSRDYTVGRSDTQYF
TRBV6-2/TRBV6-3	NA	TRBD1	TRBJ2-1	TGTGCCAGCAGTTACACCGGGACAGGGGGCGATGAGCAGTTCTTC	CASSYTGTGGDEQFF
TRBV6-1	NA	NA	TRBJ1-3	TGTGCCAGCAGTGAGGGGCTCTTGTGGCTTCTGGGTTCAGGAAACACCATATATTTT	CASSEGLLWLLGSGNTIYF
TRBV5-4	NA	NA	TRBJ2-1	TGTGCCAGCAGCTTGAGTTTGGGCGATGAGCAGTTCTTC	CASSLSLGDEQFF
TRBV2	NA	NA	TRBJ1-5	TGTGCCAGCAACGGACAGAGCAATCAGCCCCAGCATTTT	CASNGQSNQPQHF
TRBV11-3	NA	TRBD2	TRBJ2-1	TGTGCCAGCAGCGCCGGGACTAGCGGTTACAATGAGCAGTTCTTC	CASSAGTSGYNEQFF
TRBV19	NA	TRBD1	TRBJ2-7	TGTGCCAGTAGTATAGAAGGGACAGCTTTCTACGAGCAGTACTTC	CASSIEGTAFYEQYF
TRBV6-6	few	NA	TRBJ2-7	TGTGCCAGCAGTTCCGACGGACAGTTTTACGAGCAGTACTTC	CASSSDGQFYEQYF
TRBV6-5	NA	NA	TRBJ2-5	TGTGCCAGCAGTTACTCAGGACACGTTCAAGAGACCCAGTACTTC	CASSYSGHVQETQYF
TRBV19	NA	TRBD2	TRBJ2-3	TGTGCCAGTAGTACCGGGACTAGCGGGAGAATTGATACGCAGTATTTT	CASSTGTSGRIDTQYF
TRBV7-9	many	TRBD2	TRBJ2-5	TGTGCCAGCAGCTTAGAGGTAGCGGGGGCCACCGGAACCCAGTACTTC	CASSLEVAGATGTQYF
TRBV18	few	NA	TRBJ1-5	TGTGCCAGCTCACCAATGGGCCCCCATCAGCCCCAGCATTTT	CASSPMGPHQPQHF
TRBV7-8	NA	NA	TRBJ1-5	TGTGCCAGCAGCCCACTGAGCGGGAACAATCAGCCCCAGCATTTT	CASSPLSGNNQPQHF
TRBV29-1	NA	TRBD1	TRBJ1-2	TGCAGCGCCAGACAGGGGTATGGCTACACCTTC	CSARQGYGYTF
TRBV4-1	NA	NA	TRBJ1-2	TGCGCCAGCAGCCAAGATCCGGCAGGGCAATCCCGTAGGTATGGCTACACCTTC	CASSQDPAGQSRRYGYTF
TRBV3-1/TRBV3-2	once	TRBD2	TRBJ2-3	TGTGCCAGCAGCCAGGTAGCGGGAAGCACAGATACGCAGTATTTT	CASSQVAGSTDTQYF
TRBV6-5	NA	NA	TRBJ2-7	TGTGCCATATGGGGTTCAGGGGTAAACCACGAGCAGTACTTC	CAIWGSGVNHEQYF
TRBV5-6	NA	TRBD1	TRBJ2-1	TGTGCCAGCAGCCCCGGGACAGGTTACAATGAGCAGTTCTTC	CASSPGTGYNEQFF
TRBV4-1	NA	TRBD1	TRBJ2-1	TGCGCCAGCAGCCAAGGTTTCAGGACAGGGGTATACAATGAGCAGTTCTTC	CASSQGFRTGVYNEQFF
TRBV5-1	NA	NA	TRBJ1-5	TGCGCCAGCAGCTTGGATGCGAACAATCAGCCCCAGCATTTT	CASSLDANNQPQHF
TRBV5-6	NA	NA	TRBJ1-2	TGTGCCAGCAGCTTGCCCACAAGTGGCTACACCTTC	CASSLPTSGYTF
TRBV5-5	NA	TRBD1	TRBJ2-2	TGTGCCAGCAGCTTGACGCAGGGGGTTAACACCGGGGAGCTGTTTTTT	CASSLTQGVNTGELFF
TRBV5-4	NA	NA	TRBJ1-4	TGTGCCAGCAGCTTGTTCGGGGAAAAACTGTTTTTT	CASSLFGEKLFF
TRBV11-3	NA	NA	TRBJ2-2	TGTGCCAGCAGCTCCGAGACCGGGGAGCTGTTTTTT	CASSSETGELFF
TRBV9	NA	TRBD1	TRBJ1-6	TGTGCCAGCAGCGTAGCGGGGACAGACAATTCACCCCTCCACTTT	CASSVAGTDNSPLHF
TRBV25-1	few	NA	TRBJ2-7	TGTGCCAGCGGCCGGGACACTCTCTACGAGCAGTACTTC	CASGRDTLYEQYF